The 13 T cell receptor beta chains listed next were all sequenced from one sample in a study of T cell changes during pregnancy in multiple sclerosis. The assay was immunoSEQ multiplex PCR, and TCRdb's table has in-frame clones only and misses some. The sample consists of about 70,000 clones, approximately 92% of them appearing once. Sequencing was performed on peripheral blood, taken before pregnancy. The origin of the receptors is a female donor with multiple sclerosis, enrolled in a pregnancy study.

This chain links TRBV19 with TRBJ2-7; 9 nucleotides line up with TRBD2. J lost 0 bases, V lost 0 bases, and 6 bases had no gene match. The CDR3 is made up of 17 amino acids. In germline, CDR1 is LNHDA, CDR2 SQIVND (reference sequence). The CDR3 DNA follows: TGTGCCAGTAGTATAGATGGAAGCGGGGGGAGCTCCTACGAGCAGTACTTC. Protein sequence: CASSIDGSGGSSYEQYF. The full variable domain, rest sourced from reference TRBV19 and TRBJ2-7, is DGGITQSPKYLFRKEGQNVTLSCEQNLNHDAMYWYRQDPGQGLRLIYYSQIVNDFQKGDIAEGYSVSREKKESFPLTVTSAQKNPTAFYLCASSIDGSGGSSYEQYFGPGTRLTVT.

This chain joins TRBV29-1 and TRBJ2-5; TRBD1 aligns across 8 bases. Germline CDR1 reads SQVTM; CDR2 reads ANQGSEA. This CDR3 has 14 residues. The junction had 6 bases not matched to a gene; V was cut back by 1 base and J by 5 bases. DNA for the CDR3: TGCAGCGTTGAAGCCTTGACAGGGGAGGAGACCCAGTACTTC. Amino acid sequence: CSVEALTGEETQYF.

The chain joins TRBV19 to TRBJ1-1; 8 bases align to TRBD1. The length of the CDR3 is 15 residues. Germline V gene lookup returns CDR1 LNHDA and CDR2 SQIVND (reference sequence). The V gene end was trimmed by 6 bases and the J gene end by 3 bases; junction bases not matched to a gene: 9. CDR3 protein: CASRRPGGADTEAFF. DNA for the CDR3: TGTGCCAGTAGACGCCCAGGGGGCGCGGACACTGAAGCTTTCTTT. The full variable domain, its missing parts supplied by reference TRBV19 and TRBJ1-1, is DGGITQSPKYLFRKEGQNVTLSCEQNLNHDAMYWYRQDPGQGLRLIYYSQIVNDFQKGDIAEGYSVSREKKESFPLTVTSAQKNPTAFYLCASRRPGGADTEAFFGQGTRLTVV.

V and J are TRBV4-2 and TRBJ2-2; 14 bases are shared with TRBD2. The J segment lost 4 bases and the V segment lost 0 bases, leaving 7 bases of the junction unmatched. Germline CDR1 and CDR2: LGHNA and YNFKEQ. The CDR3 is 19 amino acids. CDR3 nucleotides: TGTGCCAGCAGCCAAGATAGACTAGCGGGAGGGATAGTCACCGGGGAGCTGTTTTTT. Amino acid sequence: CASSQDRLAGGIVTGELFF.

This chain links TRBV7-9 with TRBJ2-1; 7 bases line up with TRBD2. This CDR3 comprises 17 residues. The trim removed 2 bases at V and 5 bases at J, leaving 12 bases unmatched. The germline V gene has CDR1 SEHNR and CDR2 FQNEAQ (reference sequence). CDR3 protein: CASSLYYGGSKDNEQFF. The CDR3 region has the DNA TGTGCCAGCAGCTTATATTACGGCGGGAGTAAGGACAATGAGCAGTTCTTC. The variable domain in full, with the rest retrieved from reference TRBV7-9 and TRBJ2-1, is DTGVSQNPRHKITKRGQNVTFRCDPISEHNRLYWYRQTLGQGPEFLTYFQNEAQLEKSRLLSDRFSAERPKGSFSTLEIQRTEQGDSAMYLCASSLYYGGSKDNEQFFGPGTRLTVL.

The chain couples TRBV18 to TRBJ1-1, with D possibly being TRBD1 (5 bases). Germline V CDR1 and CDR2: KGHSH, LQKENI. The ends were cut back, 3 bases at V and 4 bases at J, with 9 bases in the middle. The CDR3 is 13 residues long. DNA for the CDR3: TGTGCCAGCTCACCGGGGCTATCCACTGAAGCTTTCTTT. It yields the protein CASSPGLSTEAFF.

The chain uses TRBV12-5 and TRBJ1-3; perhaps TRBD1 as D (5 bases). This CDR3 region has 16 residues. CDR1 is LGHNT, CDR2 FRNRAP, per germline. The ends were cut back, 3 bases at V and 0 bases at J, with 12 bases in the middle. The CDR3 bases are TGTGCTAGTGGTTTCCAAACAGGCCCCTCTGGAAACACCATATATTTT. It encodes CASGFQTGPSGNTIYF.

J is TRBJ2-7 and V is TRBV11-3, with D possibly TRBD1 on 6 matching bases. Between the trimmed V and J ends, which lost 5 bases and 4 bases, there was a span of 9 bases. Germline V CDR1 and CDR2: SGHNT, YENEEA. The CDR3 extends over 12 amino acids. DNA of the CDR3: TGTGCCAGCAGCCGTAGGGGGTACGAGCAGTACTTC. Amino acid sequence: CASSRRGYEQYF.

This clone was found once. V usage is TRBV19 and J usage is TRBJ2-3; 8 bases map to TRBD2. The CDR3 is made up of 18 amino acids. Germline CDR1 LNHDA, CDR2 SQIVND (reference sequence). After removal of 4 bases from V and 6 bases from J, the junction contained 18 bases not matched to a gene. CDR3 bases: TGTGCCAGTAGTAGCCCATTCGAAGAGCGGGAGTTTGGGGATACGCAGTATTTT. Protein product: CASSSPFEEREFGDTQYF.

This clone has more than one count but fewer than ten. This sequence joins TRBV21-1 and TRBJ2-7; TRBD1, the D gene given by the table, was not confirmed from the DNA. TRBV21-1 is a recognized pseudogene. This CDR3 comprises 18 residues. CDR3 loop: CASSKAARGVGLPYEQYF. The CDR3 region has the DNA TGTGCCAGCAGCAAAGCGGCCAGGGGTGTTGGGCTTCCCTACGAGCAGTACTTC.

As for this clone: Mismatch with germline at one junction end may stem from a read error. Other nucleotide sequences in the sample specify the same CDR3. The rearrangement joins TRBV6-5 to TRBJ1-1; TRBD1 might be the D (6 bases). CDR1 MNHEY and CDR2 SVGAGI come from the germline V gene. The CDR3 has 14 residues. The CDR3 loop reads CASSDGQPNTEAFF. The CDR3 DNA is TGTGCCAGCAGCGATGGACAGCCGAACACTGAGGCTTTCTTT.

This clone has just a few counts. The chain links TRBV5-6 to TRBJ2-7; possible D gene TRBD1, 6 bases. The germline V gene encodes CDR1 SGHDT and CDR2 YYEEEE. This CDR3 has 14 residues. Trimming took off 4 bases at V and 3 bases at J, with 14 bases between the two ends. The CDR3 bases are TGTGCCAGCAGCGGGGTTGGACAGCTCTACGAGCAGTACTTC. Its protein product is CASSGVGQLYEQYF.

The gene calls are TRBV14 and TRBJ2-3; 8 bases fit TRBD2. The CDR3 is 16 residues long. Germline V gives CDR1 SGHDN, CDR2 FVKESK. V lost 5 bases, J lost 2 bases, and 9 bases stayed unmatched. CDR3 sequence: CASSYRLAQTTDTQYF. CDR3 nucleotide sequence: TGTGCCAGCAGCTATAGACTAGCGCAAACCACAGATACGCAGTATTTT.